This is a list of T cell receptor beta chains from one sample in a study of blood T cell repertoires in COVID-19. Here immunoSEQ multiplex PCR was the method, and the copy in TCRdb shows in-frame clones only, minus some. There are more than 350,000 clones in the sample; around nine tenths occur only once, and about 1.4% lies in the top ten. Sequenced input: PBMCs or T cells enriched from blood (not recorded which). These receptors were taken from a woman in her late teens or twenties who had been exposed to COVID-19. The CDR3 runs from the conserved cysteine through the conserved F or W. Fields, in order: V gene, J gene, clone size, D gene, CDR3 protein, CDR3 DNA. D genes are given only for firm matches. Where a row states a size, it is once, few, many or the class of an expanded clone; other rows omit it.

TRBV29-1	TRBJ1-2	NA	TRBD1	CSASGTGMGKNYGYTF	TGCAGCGCCTCCGGGACAGGGATGGGAAAGAACTATGGCTACACCTTC
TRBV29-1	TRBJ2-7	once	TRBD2	CSVAGLAGTSEQYF	TGCAGCGTTGCGGGACTAGCGGGAACGAGTGAGCAGTACTTC
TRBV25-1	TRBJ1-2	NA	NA	CASSEPGQNYGYTF	TGTGCCAGCAGTGAACCCGGACAGAACTATGGCTACACCTTC
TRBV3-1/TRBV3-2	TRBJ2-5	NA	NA	CASSQGDFQETQYF	TGTGCCAGCAGCCAGGGGGACTTTCAAGAGACCCAGTACTTC
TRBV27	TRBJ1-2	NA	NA	CASSLLGGSDGYTF	TGTGCCAGCAGTTTGCTCGGCGGGTCTGACGGCTACACCTTC
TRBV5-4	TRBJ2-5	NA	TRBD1	CASSMGTGALQLTQYF	TGTGCCAGCAGCATGGGGACAGGGGCCCTCCAACTAACCCAGTACTTC
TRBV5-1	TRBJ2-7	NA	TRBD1	CASSKDRTYEQYF	TGCGCCAGCAGCAAGGACAGGACCTACGAGCAGTACTTC
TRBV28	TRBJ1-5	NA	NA	CASSFPGGGSNQPQHF	TGTGCCAGCAGTTTTCCCGGGGGTGGAAGCAATCAGCCCCAGCATTTT
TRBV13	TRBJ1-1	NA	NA	CASSLEASRGNTEAFF	TGTGCCAGCAGCTTAGAGGCATCCCGCGGGAACACTGAAGCTTTCTTT
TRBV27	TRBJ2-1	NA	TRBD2	CASTIRGGPYYNEQFF	TGTGCCAGCACAATCCGGGGGGGGCCTTACTACAATGAGCAGTTCTTC
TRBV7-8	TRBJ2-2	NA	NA	CASSSGLNTGELFF	TGTGCCAGCAGCTCGGGACTGAACACCGGGGAGCTGTTTTTT